What follows are 26 T cell receptor beta chains derived from one specimen sequenced in a study of type 1 regulatory T cells. Their antigens are not known. TCRdb re-called the reads through MiXCR, storing one row per CDR3 protein. The table includes about 68,000 distinct CDR3 sequences, 63% detected once. The specimen sequenced was cultured T cells, either the whole culture or a sorted T cell fraction (not recorded which). Subset given: Tr1-enriched cell product generated in vitro against host alloantigens. Receptors originate from a human donor in good health.

Concerning this clonotype: Mismatch with germline at one junction end may stem from a read error. V gene TRBV7-8 combines with J gene TRBJ2-7, with 9 bases identical to TRBD2. Per the germline V gene, CDR1 is SGHVS and CDR2 is FQNEAQ. This CDR3 has 13 amino acids. The chain's CDR3 is CASSLLGGGRAIF. The DNA for the CDR3 is TGTGCCAGCAGCTTATTGGGAGGCGGGAGGGCGATTTTC.

This clonotype was detected ten times or more. The chain has TRBV7-9 and TRBJ2-5, with D perhaps being TRBD1 or TRBD2 (5 bases each). Germline V gene data show CDR1 as SEHNR and CDR2 as FQNEAQ (reference sequence). V was clipped by 5 bases and J by 1 base, with 11 bases between them. The length of the CDR3 is 14 residues. CDR3 residues: CASSRDGPQETQYF. In nucleotides, the CDR3 is TGTGCCAGCAGCCGGGACGGCCCCCAAGAGACCCAGTACTTC.

This chain uses TRBV1 with TRBJ2-4; no DNA check was done on the table's D call, TRBD2. TRBV1 has pseudogene status. There are 20 residues in the CDR3. The CDR3 region has the DNA TGCACCAGCAGCCAAATTGTTCGCCCTAGCGGGGGTCTAGCCAAAAACATTCAGTACTTC. It codes for CTSSQIVRPSGGLAKNIQYF.

This clonotype was counted between two and nine times. The rearrangement links TRBV20-1 to TRBJ2-7, with D perhaps assigned TRBD1 or TRBD2 (5 bases each). V lost 6 bases, J lost 2 bases, and 14 bases lay in between. The CDR3 has 13 amino acids. CDR1 DFQATT and CDR2 SNEGSKA come from the germline V gene (reference sequence). CDR3 loop: CSASGHSAYEQYF. In DNA form, the CDR3 reads TGCAGTGCGAGCGGACACTCAGCCTACGAGCAGTACTTC.

V gene TRBV27 combines with J gene TRBJ2-5, with D unclear. This CDR3 spans 16 amino acids. CDR1 is MNHEY, CDR2 SMNVEV, per germline (reference sequence). Trimming removed 6 bases at V and 1 base at J, with 18 bases between. Here the CDR3 reads CASSRPGLRSQETQYF. Here the CDR3 DNA reads TGTGCCAGCAGCCGCCCTGGGTTGCGGAGCCAAGAGACCCAGTACTTC.

This clonotype was recorded a few times. The chain couples TRBV2 to TRBJ2-5; TRBD2 aligns across 10 bases. The J segment lost 1 base and the V segment lost 4 bases, leaving 9 bases of the junction unmatched. There are 17 residues in the CDR3. The V gene's germline CDR1 is SNHLY and CDR2 FYNNEI. CDR3 loop: CASSVLAGGGGQETQYF. In nucleotides, the CDR3 is TGTGCCAGCAGTGTATTAGCGGGAGGAGGGGGCCAAGAGACCCAGTACTTC.

This sequence joins TRBV4-3 and TRBJ2-7; D remains unclear. Germline V lookup: CDR1 LGHNA, CDR2 YSLEER. V lost 8 bases, J lost 2 bases, and 16 bases lay in between. CDR3 size: 14 residues. CDR3 in DNA: TGCGCCAGCCCCGACCGACGAAATCCCTACGAGCAGTACTTC. It yields the protein CASPDRRNPYEQYF.

The V call is TRBV5-1, the J call TRBJ1-1; D remains ambiguous. V lost 0 bases and J 4 bases, leaving 16 bases between the germline ends. Germline V gene data show CDR1 as SGHRS and CDR2 as YFSETQ. This CDR3 has 16 residues. Here the CDR3 DNA reads TGCGCCAGCAGCTTGGACCAAGCAGTGGCCGTCACTGAAGCTTTCTTT. It specifies CASSLDQAVAVTEAFF.

This clonotype was detected once. The chain uses TRBV5-1 and TRBJ2-3, with D perhaps being TRBD1 or TRBD2 (6 bases each). Trimming shortened V by 4 bases and J by 2 bases, and 20 bases separated the two germline ends. From germline, CDR1 is SGHRS and CDR2 YFSETQ. The CDR3 runs to 17 residues. The CDR3 is CASSPQGSSGYTDTQYF. DNA of the CDR3: TGCGCCAGCAGCCCCCAGGGGAGTAGCGGATACACAGATACGCAGTATTTT.

V is TRBV6-1 and J is TRBJ1-2, with a tentative D call TRBD1 (6 bases). The germline gives CDR1 MNHNS, CDR2 SASEGT. This CDR3 region has 15 residues. V lost 11 bases to trimming and J lost 2 bases, with 21 bases between them. CDR3 amino acids: CASRKGEGWNYGYTF. CDR3 coding DNA: TGTGCCTCCAGAAAGGGGGAGGGGTGGAACTATGGCTACACCTTC.

This clonotype was seen many times. The chain recombines TRBV27 with TRBJ2-7; tentatively, D is TRBD1 (5 bases). V shed 1 base and J shed 1 base, with 5 bases lying between them. Germline-derived CDR1 and CDR2 are MNHEY and SMNVEV (reference sequence). The CDR3 loop spans 13 amino acids. This CDR3 is CASSLYRSYEQYF. The CDR3 nucleotides are TGTGCCAGCAGTTTATACAGGTCCTACGAGCAGTACTTC.

The chain is built from TRBV7-9 and TRBJ1-1; 9 nucleotides line up with TRBD1. The V and J ends lost 4 bases and 3 bases, in that order; junction bases with no gene match: 9. The length of the CDR3 is 16 residues. Germline V CDR1 and CDR2: SEHNR, FQNEAQ (reference sequence). In DNA form, the CDR3 reads TGTGCCAGCAGCTCCGTTGAGGGACAGGGTTACACTGAAGCTTTCTTT. It yields the protein CASSSVEGQGYTEAFF. Looking up the rest from reference TRBV7-9 and TRBJ1-1 gives the full variable domain: DTGVSQNPRHKITKRGQNVTFRCDPISEHNRLYWYRQTLGQGPEFLTYFQNEAQLEKSRLLSDRFSAERPKGSFSTLEIQRTEQGDSAMYLCASSSVEGQGYTEAFFGQGTRLTVV.

Remarks on this clonotype: At one of its ends the junction is not consistent with the germline gene, which may arise from a read error. V gene TRBV6-2 or TRBV6-3 combines with J gene TRBJ2-1; D is possibly TRBD2 (5 bases). Germline loops: CDR1 MNHEY, CDR2 SVGEGT. The CDR3 spans 15 residues. The CDR3 nucleotides are TGTGCCAGCAGTTCGTCGGGGAAGGCTGACAAGGAGCAGTTCTTC. This gives the protein CASSSSGKADKEQFF.

The chain has TRBV20-1 and TRBJ2-3, with unresolved D. The germline V and J ends were trimmed by 0 bases and 0 bases, with 10 bases remaining between them. Germline CDR1 and CDR2: DFQATT and SNEGSKA (reference sequence). The CDR3 is made up of 15 amino acids. CDR3 residues: CSARERWPSTDTQYF. The CDR3 nucleotides are TGCAGTGCTAGAGAGAGGTGGCCTAGCACAGATACGCAGTATTTT.

The chain joins TRBV14 to TRBJ2-1; TRBD2 matches at 10 bases. The CDR3 covers 15 residues. Germline V gives CDR1 SGHDN, CDR2 FVKESK. Trimming cost V 1 base and J 9 bases; bases outside gene matches: 6. CDR3 protein: CASSQAAGGPGEQFF. In DNA form, the CDR3 reads TGTGCCAGCAGCCAAGCAGCGGGAGGGCCGGGTGAGCAGTTCTTC.

The V call is TRBV28, the J call TRBJ1-2; 7 bases are a match to TRBD1. Germline-derived CDR1 and CDR2 are MDHEN and SYDVKM. This CDR3 is 15 amino acids long. V lost 9 bases, J lost 2 bases, and 12 bases stayed unmatched. CDR3 protein: CASRQGFLGNYGYTF. CDR3 nucleotide sequence: TGTGCCAGTCGACAGGGCTTTTTGGGGAACTATGGCTACACCTTC.

The table lists this clonotype with many counts. The V and J genes are TRBV20-1 and TRBJ1-1, with 10 nucleotides matching TRBD1. Looked up from germline, CDR1 is DFQATT and CDR2 is SNEGSKA (reference sequence). The CDR3 has 13 amino acids. V lost 3 bases, J lost 6 bases, and 4 bases stayed unmatched. CDR3 sequence: CSARGDRGSEAFF. The CDR3 DNA sequence: TGCAGTGCTAGGGGGGACAGGGGATCTGAAGCTTTCTTT.

Turning to this clonotype: Its ends do not fully match the called genes, so a read error is possible. This chain uses TRBV5-1 with TRBJ1-2; D is ambiguous. The CDR3 is 14 residues long. The germline V gene has CDR1 SGHRS and CDR2 YFSETQ. The CDR3 DNA sequence: TGCGCCAGCAGCTTGGGTCCTCAGAACTATGGCTACGCCTTC. It yields the protein CASSLGPQNYGYAF.

The chain carries TRBV10-2 and TRBJ2-2; TRBD2 aligns across 8 bases. Germline assignment: CDR1 WSHSY and CDR2 SAAADI. J was trimmed by 7 bases and V by 3 bases; bases with no gene match: 13. The CDR3 is made up of 17 amino acids. In DNA form, the CDR3 reads TGCGCCAGCAGTGATTCTATAGCGGGACCGCCCCACGGGGAGCTGTTTTTT. Its protein is CASSDSIAGPPHGELFF.

In this sample, this clonotype turned up a few times. The gene calls are TRBV5-1 and TRBJ1-1; D remains ambiguous. Germline CDR1 and CDR2: SGHRS and YFSETQ. V was cut by 3 bases and J by 3 bases, with 9 bases left in between. The CDR3 is made up of 13 amino acids. The DNA for the CDR3 is TGCGCCAGCAGCTCTGGGATAGACACTGAAGCTTTCTTT. It encodes CASSSGIDTEAFF.

The gene calls are TRBV9 and TRBJ2-2; D is possibly TRBD1 or TRBD2 (5 bases each). With 0 bases removed from V and 1 base from J, the gap between germline ends came to 7 bases. In germline, CDR1 is SGDLS, CDR2 YYNGEE. CDR3 length: 15 amino acids. DNA of the CDR3: TGTGCCAGCAGCGTAGGGGGACGGAACACCGGGGAGCTGTTTTTT. Its protein product is CASSVGGRNTGELFF.

The CDR3 region has the DNA TGTGCCAGCAGCGCGGCGACGCCCTCGGCTGGCTACACCTTC. Protein product: CASSAATPSAGYTF. V is TRBV9 and J is TRBJ1-2; D is ambiguous. Germline V CDR1 and CDR2: SGDLS, YYNGEE. The CDR3 loop spans 14 amino acids. The V and J ends lost 3 bases and 7 bases respectively, with 16 bases between them. Complete variable domain (other parts from reference TRBV9 and TRBJ1-2): DSGVTQTPKHLITATGQRVTLRCSPRSGDLSVYWYQQSLDQGLQFLIQYYNGEERAKGNILERFSAQQFPDLHSELNLSSLELGDSALYFCASSAATPSAGYTFGSGTRLTVV.

The sample holds a few counts of this clonotype. The chain uses TRBV6-5 and TRBJ2-7, with 12 bases lining up with TRBD1. The CDR3 totals 15 residues. In germline, CDR1 is MNHEY, CDR2 SVGAGI. V lost 5 bases and J lost 6; bases outside the gene matches: 8. Written as DNA, the CDR3 is TGTGCCAGCAGTGGGCCCGGGACAGGGGGCTTCGAGCAGTACTTC. Translation gives CASSGPGTGGFEQYF.

Only a few counts were recorded for this clonotype. This chain links TRBV5-4 with TRBJ1-1; D not resolved. Trimming left V 1 base short and J 6 bases short, with 13 bases between. This CDR3 spans 14 amino acids. The germline V gene has CDR1 SGHNT and CDR2 YYREEE (reference sequence). The CDR3 DNA is TGTGCCAGCAGCTTGAGGAATCCTGGGGCTGAAGCTTTCTTT. This sequence encodes CASSLRNPGAEAFF.

This clonotype was counted between two and nine times. The rearrangement uses TRBV28 and TRBJ2-1; D is undetermined. Germline assignment: CDR1 MDHEN and CDR2 SYDVKM. The CDR3 runs to 13 residues. V dropped 2 bases and J dropped 7 bases, with 9 bases sitting between them. The DNA of the CDR3 is TGTGCCAGCAGTTTACTCCCCCAGAATGAGCAGTTCTTC. It encodes CASSLLPQNEQFF.

This clonotype was observed a single time. The chain carries TRBV20-1 and TRBJ1-2; D is unclear. The CDR3 contains 13 residues. Germline values: CDR1 DFQATT, CDR2 SNEGSKA (reference sequence). V gave up 2 bases and J gave up 4 bases, with 11 bases separating them. The CDR3 coding sequence is TGCAGTGCTAGATCGGACCTACTCTATGGCTACACCTTC. Translating it yields CSARSDLLYGYTF.